These T cell receptor beta chains were read from a single sample in a study of cytomegalovirus exposure and HLA in healthy donors. Measured with immunoSEQ multiplex PCR; TCRdb has only the in-frame clones, and not every one. The table includes about 140,000 clones, 85% to 90% detected once. Sequenced sample: PBMCs. Source of these receptors: a young man in good health and CMV-seropositive. CDR3s include the opening cysteine and the closing phenylalanine or tryptophan. The D gene is left open where the match is weak. A clone size is listed for some rows: how often the clone was seen (once, few, many), or a class if it is expanded.

clone_size j_call v_call d_call cdr3_nt cdr3_aa
NA TRBJ2-7 TRBV6-1 NA TGTGCCAGCGATACAGGGGGGGCGGGGAACTACGAGCAGTACTTC CASDTGGAGNYEQYF
NA TRBJ1-1 TRBV9 NA TGTGCCAGCAGCCCCCGGCCCCGAGGGTCTGAAGCTTTCTTT CASSPRPRGSEAFF
NA TRBJ2-3 TRBV5-1 TRBD1 TGCGCCAGCAGCCCCCCGGGACAGGGTACAGATACGCAGTATTTT CASSPPGQGTDTQYF
NA TRBJ2-5 TRBV13 NA TGTGCCAGCAGCCCGGACAGTGGAGGGACCCAGTACTTC CASSPDSGGTQYF
NA TRBJ2-3 TRBV7-2 NA TGTGCCAGCAGCTTCGGAGGGGGGGGGTACACAGATACGCAGTATTTT CASSFGGGGYTDTQYF
NA TRBJ2-7 TRBV7-9 NA TGTGCCAGCAGCACTCCCGATCGCCCCTACGAGCAGTACTTC CASSTPDRPYEQYF
NA TRBJ2-7 TRBV19 NA TGTGCCAGTAGTATCTACGGACAGACATCCTACGAGCAGTACTTC CASSIYGQTSYEQYF
NA TRBJ2-5 TRBV29-1 NA TGCAGCGTGGTGACCAGGGTAGAGCAAGAGACCCAGTACTTC CSVVTRVEQETQYF
NA TRBJ1-5 TRBV23-1 TRBD1 TGCGCCAGCAGTCAATCGGGGACAGGCCCGTATCAGCCCCAGCATTTT CASSQSGTGPYQPQHF
NA TRBJ2-7 TRBV7-8 NA TGTGCCAGCAGCGACCCCCAGGGACACAGCGGGATACGGGAGCAGTACTTC CASSDPQGHSGIREQYF
NA TRBJ2-1 TRBV4-1 TRBD2 TGCGCCAGCAGCCAAGCCAGTGGCGGGACTAGCGTTTACAATGAGCAGTTCTTC CASSQASGGTSVYNEQFF
NA TRBJ1-1 TRBV29-1 NA TGCAGCGCCCGGGGGGGTCTGAACACTGAAGCTTTCTTT CSARGGLNTEAFF
NA TRBJ2-5 TRBV9 TRBD2 TGTGCCAGCAGCGCGGGACTAGCGGAAGAGACCCAGTACTTC CASSAGLAEETQYF
NA TRBJ2-1 TRBV5-8 NA TGTGCCAGCAGCTTGTACGGGTATGAGCAGTTCTTC CASSLYGYEQFF
NA TRBJ1-1 TRBV30 NA TGTGCCTGGAGCCCGGCGGGTCGTGGGGCTTTCTTT CAWSPAGRGAFF
few TRBJ2-1 TRBV10-2 NA TGCGCCAGCAGTGCTGTCAGCAATGAGCAGTTCTTC CASSAVSNEQFF
NA TRBJ2-3 TRBV2 TRBD2 TGTGCCAGCACCCTACTAGCGGGGGGGACAGATACGCAGTATTTT CASTLLAGGTDTQYF
NA TRBJ2-1 TRBV6-1 NA TGTGCCAGCACCGAGGGGGGACTACATAATGAGCAGTTCTTC CASTEGGLHNEQFF
NA TRBJ2-5 TRBV18 NA TGTGCCAGCTCACCTCTAGACAGGTCTAAAGAGACCCAGTACTTC CASSPLDRSKETQYF
NA TRBJ1-6 TRBV5-4 NA TGTGCCAGCAGCTCCCTTCCTAGCTCCTATAATTCACCCCTCCACTTT CASSSLPSSYNSPLHF
NA TRBJ1-2 TRBV6-6 TRBD1 TGTGCCAGCAGTTACTCGGACAGGGGAAGGAATGGCTACACCTTC CASSYSDRGRNGYTF
NA TRBJ2-1 TRBV7-8 TRBD2 TGTGCCAGCAGCTTAATTGGGCGGGAGCTGAGCTCCTACAATGAGCAGTTCTTC CASSLIGRELSSYNEQFF
NA TRBJ1-4 TRBV19 NA TGTGCCAGCAGCGGACCGGTGGTAACTAATGAAAAACTGTTTTTT CASSGPVVTNEKLFF
NA TRBJ1-2 TRBV5-8 NA TGTGCCAGCAGCTTAAGGGGGACGAACTATGGCTACACCTTC CASSLRGTNYGYTF
NA TRBJ2-7 TRBV5-1 NA TGCGCCAGCAGCTTTTCAAACCCAGGGCCCTACGAGCAGTACTTC CASSFSNPGPYEQYF
NA TRBJ2-2 TRBV9 NA TGTGCCAGCAGCATCCTTTCCGGGGAGCTGTTTTTT CASSILSGELFF
NA TRBJ1-3 TRBV11-3 NA TGTGCCAGCAGCTCGACAGCTGGAAACACCATATATTTT CASSSTAGNTIYF
NA TRBJ1-2 TRBV5-1 TRBD1 TGCGCCAGCAGAATTTTTTGGACAGGGGATGGCTACACCTTC CASRIFWTGDGYTF
NA TRBJ1-1 TRBV20-1 NA TGCAGTGCTTTTAAGAACACTGAAGCTTTCTTT CSAFKNTEAFF
NA TRBJ1-1 TRBV5-1 NA TGCGCCAGCAGCTCCGACCCAGGATTAACTAACACTGAAGCTTTCTTT CASSSDPGLTNTEAFF
many TRBJ2-7 TRBV4-1 TRBD1 TGCGCCAGCAGCCAGCCGGGACAGGCCTCCTACGAGCAGTACTTC CASSQPGQASYEQYF
once TRBJ2-2 TRBV7-7 NA TGTGCCAGCAGCTTCTCCCCGACCGGGGAGCTGTTTTTT CASSFSPTGELFF
NA TRBJ2-7 TRBV5-5 NA TGTGCCAGCAGCCTGTTTCGCGAGCAGTACTTC CASSLFREQYF
NA TRBJ2-3 TRBV9 NA TGTGCCAGCAGTACCGGGTCAACATTCACAGATACGCAGTATTTT CASSTGSTFTDTQYF
NA TRBJ1-2 TRBV7-9 NA TGTGCCAGCAGCTTATACAGCTCCTATGGCTACACCTTC CASSLYSSYGYTF
NA TRBJ2-3 TRBV10-2 TRBD1 TGCGCCAGCAGTGAGCCAGACAGGGAAAACACAGATACGCAGTATTTT CASSEPDRENTDTQYF
NA TRBJ2-7 TRBV7-9 NA TGTGCCAGCAGCTCGCAGGTCGGGAGCTCCTACGAGCAGTACTTC CASSSQVGSSYEQYF
once TRBJ2-1 TRBV7-2 NA TGTGCCAGCAGCTTAGGGAGGGGCTCCTACAATGAGCAGTTCTTC CASSLGRGSYNEQFF
NA TRBJ2-2 TRBV19 NA TGTGCCAGTAGTATAGATCTCGGGAGCATCAGGAGAACCGGGGAGCTGTTTTTT CASSIDLGSIRRTGELFF
NA TRBJ2-7 TRBV5-4 NA TGTGCCAGCAGCTTGGAAGGGGCGCACGAGCAGTACTTC CASSLEGAHEQYF
NA TRBJ2-1 TRBV5-6 TRBD2 TGTGCCAGCAGCCCTGATCTGGTGACTAGCGGGGCCTACAATGAGCAGTTCTTC CASSPDLVTSGAYNEQFF
NA TRBJ1-3 TRBV29-1 NA TGCAGCGCCAGGTGGGCAGCTGGAAACACCATATATTTT CSARWAAGNTIYF
NA TRBJ1-2 TRBV2 NA TGTGCCAGCACGGACAGAAGCTATGGCTACACCTTC CASTDRSYGYTF
NA TRBJ2-1 TRBV5-1 NA TGCGCCAGCAGAAGACAGGGACTCAATGAGCAGTTCTTC CASRRQGLNEQFF
NA TRBJ1-4 TRBV27 NA TGTGCCACCTCGGGGAAAAAACTGTTTTTT CATSGKKLFF
NA TRBJ1-5 TRBV2 TRBD1 TGTGCCAGCAGATTACAGGGGAATCAGCCCCAGCATTTT CASRLQGNQPQHF
NA TRBJ1-1 TRBV7-8 TRBD1 TGTGCCAGCAGTCGCAAGGGACAGACGAACACTGAAGCTTTCTTT CASSRKGQTNTEAFF
NA TRBJ2-5 TRBV5-1 TRBD2 TGCGCCAGCAGCTTGGCCAGGAGCGGGAACCCTGGGCGTGAGACCCAGTACTTC CASSLARSGNPGRETQYF
NA TRBJ2-7 TRBV6-1 NA TGTGCCAGCAGTTGGGAGCGGCTCTACGAGCAGTACTTC CASSWERLYEQYF